Below are 4 T cell receptor beta chains sequenced from a single sample in a study of shared clonotypes between healthy human individuals. Libraries were prepared by immunoSEQ multiplex PCR; TCRdb keeps only in-frame clonotypes and omits some of them. The table lists approximately 1,500,000 clones, 95% to 99% of them singletons. Sequenced material: naive CD4+ T cells sorted from blood. Subset specified: CD45RA+ positively selected. All receptors derive from a man younger than 45 in good health.

The chain has TRBV5-1 and TRBJ1-1; no clear D. Germline CDR1 is SGHRS and CDR2 is YFSETQ. The CDR3 totals 14 residues. Trimming stripped 4 bases from V and 0 bases from J, with 10 bases between. CDR3 residues: CASSQTIMNTEAFF. The CDR3 nucleotides are TGCGCCAGCAGCCAAACGATCATGAACACTGAAGCTTTCTTT. Using reference TRBV5-1 and TRBJ1-1 for the parts outside the CDR3, the full variable domain is KAGVTQTPRYLIKTRGQQVTLSCSPISGHRSVSWYQQTPGQGLQFLFEYFSETQRNKGNFPGRFSGRQFSNSRSEMNVSTLELGDSALYLCASSQTIMNTEAFFGQGTRLTVV.

This clone was picked up one time. At the DNA level, this CDR3 is encoded by other sequences in the same sample as well. The genes are TRBV14 and TRBJ2-7, with a tentative D call TRBD1 (5 bases). The CDR3 sequence is 12 residues long. The V gene lost 3 bases and the J gene lost 3 bases, with 6 bases spanning the gap. Looked up from germline, CDR1 is SGHDN and CDR2 is FVKESK. CDR3: CASSHDSYEQYF. The CDR3 nucleotides read TGTGCCAGCAGCCACGACAGCTACGAGCAGTACTTC.

The chain links TRBV27 to TRBJ2-3; D gene unclear. This CDR3 is 13 amino acids long. V was trimmed by 1 base and J by 2 bases, leaving 4 bases between them. CDR1 and CDR2 (germline): MNHEY, SMNVEV (reference sequence). The CDR3 loop reads CASSLFDTDTQYF. The CDR3 DNA reads TGTGCCAGCAGTTTATTCGACACAGATACGCAGTATTTT.

J is TRBJ1-4 and V is TRBV28; no clear D gene. CDR1 and CDR2 (germline): MDHEN, SYDVKM. The CDR3 has 14 residues. V lost 6 bases, J lost 8 bases, and 16 bases lay in between. CDR3 sequence (DNA): TGTGCCAGCAGCCGCACAATTTACGGCGAAAAACTGTTTTTT. Amino acids: CASSRTIYGEKLFF.